The 26 T cell receptor beta chains below were found in one sample sequenced in a study of spatial heterogeneity in lung cancer. This sample's time point: sample taken at primary tumor resection. One entry per CDR3 protein, called by TCRdb with MiXCR from the 5' RACE reads. This sample has about 22,000 distinct CDR3 sequences, with just under 6% found just once. Sequenced here: PBMCs, sampled at surgery. These TCRs come from a male donor with early-stage non-small cell lung cancer.

At least ten counts were recorded for this clonotype. The chain links TRBV12-3 or TRBV12-4 to TRBJ1-1, with 12 positions matching TRBD1. The CDR3 covers 15 residues. V lost 7 bases, J lost 6 bases, and 9 bases stayed unmatched. The CDR3 DNA is TGTGCCAGCACCCCGGGACAGGGGGCGGTGGCTGAAGCTTTCTTT. It codes for CASTPGQGAVAEAFF.

In this sample, this clonotype turned up many times. The chain carries TRBV7-2 and TRBJ2-7; D gene ambiguous. Germline lookup yields CDR1 SGHTA and CDR2 FQGNSA. The V end was cut by 4 bases, the J end by 0 bases, with 10 bases between. The CDR3 loop spans 14 amino acids. For the CDR3, the DNA is TGTGCCAGCAGCTCCGGTGGGCGCTCCTACGAGCAGTACTTC. It specifies CASSSGGRSYEQYF. Supplemented by reference TRBV7-2 and TRBJ2-7, the full variable domain reads GAGVSQSPSNKVTEKGKDVELRCDPISGHTALYWYRQSLGQGLEFLIYFQGNSAPDKSGLPSDRFSAERTGGSVSTLTIQRTQQEDSAVYLCASSSGGRSYEQYFGPGTRLTVT.

In its sample, this clonotype was seen many times. The rearrangement links TRBV19 to TRBJ2-5; 7 positions match TRBD1. Germline V lookup: CDR1 LNHDA, CDR2 SQIVND (reference sequence). Trimming took 7 bases from V and 7 from J; bases not matched to a gene: 9. The CDR3 has 13 amino acids. The CDR3 DNA reads TGTGCCAGTACGTTTCAGGGGGATGGGACCCAGTACTTC. This sequence encodes CASTFQGDGTQYF.

This clonotype occurred many times. The junction shows a germline mismatch at one end, possibly a read error. The chain joins TRBV7-9 to TRBJ2-2; D remains ambiguous. This CDR3 contains 11 residues. CDR1 and CDR2 (germline): SEHNR, FQNEAQ (reference sequence). CDR3 sequence: CASSLADPKQF. The CDR3 coding sequence is TGTGCCAGCAGCTTAGCAGACCCCAAGCAATTT.

This clonotype was counted many times. This chain joins TRBV27 and TRBJ2-7, with 12 bases aligning to TRBD1. The CDR3 is made up of 16 amino acids. V shed 2 bases and J 3 bases; nucleotides not matched to a gene: 5. CDR1 is MNHEY and CDR2 is SMNVEV in the germline V gene (reference sequence). In DNA, the CDR3 is TGTGCCAGCAGTTTAAAGGGACAGGGGGCCTTCTACGAGCAGTACTTC. It yields the protein CASSLKGQGAFYEQYF.

There are many counts of this clonotype. This chain connects TRBV7-2 to TRBJ2-1; D perhaps matches TRBD2 (6 bases). Deletions cut 5 bases from V and 0 bases from J, with 17 bases between. The V gene's germline CDR1 is SGHTA and CDR2 FQGNSA. The CDR3 is made up of 17 amino acids. This chain's CDR3 is CASSPGGAAISYNEQFF. The CDR3 bases are TGTGCCAGCAGCCCCGGGGGAGCGGCAATCTCCTACAATGAGCAGTTCTTC.

This clonotype was counted at least ten times. V and J are TRBV28 and TRBJ1-1, with TRBD1 matching 7 bases. V dropped 5 bases and J dropped 1; count of bases not matched to a gene: 7. CDR1 MDHEN and CDR2 SYDVKM come from the germline V gene. This CDR3 is built from 15 residues. Written as DNA, the CDR3 is TGTGCCAGCAGTCCCAGGGACAGCTCGAACACTGAAGCTTTCTTT. Amino acids: CASSPRDSSNTEAFF.

This chain uses TRBV7-2 with TRBJ2-2, with 7 bases identical to TRBD2. The J segment lost 6 bases and the V segment lost 2 bases, leaving 6 bases of the junction unmatched. Germline V gene data show CDR1 as SGHTA and CDR2 as FQGNSA. The CDR3 spans 15 residues. CDR3 residues: CASSLSWAGAGELFF. CDR3 bases: TGTGCCAGCAGCTTAAGCTGGGCGGGGGCCGGGGAGCTGTTTTTT.

This clonotype has more than one count but fewer than ten. V and J are TRBV7-9 and TRBJ2-1, with D unclear. Looked up from germline, CDR1 is SEHNR and CDR2 is FQNEAQ (reference sequence). Trimming removed 4 bases from V and 9 bases from J, with 25 bases in between. The CDR3 totals 17 residues. The CDR3 loop reads CASSSSRTSALPGEQFF. CDR3 DNA: TGTGCCAGCAGCTCGAGCCGGACCAGTGCCCTACCGGGTGAGCAGTTCTTC. Full variable domain (missing parts from reference TRBV7-9 and TRBJ2-1): DTGVSQNPRHKITKRGQNVTFRCDPISEHNRLYWYRQTLGQGPEFLTYFQNEAQLEKSRLLSDRFSAERPKGSFSTLEIQRTEQGDSAMYLCASSSSRTSALPGEQFFGPGTRLTVL.

This clonotype was observed a handful of times. The V gene is TRBV20-1, the J gene TRBJ2-1; 7 positions match TRBD2. The trim removed 1 base at V and 7 bases at J, leaving 13 bases unmatched. This CDR3 has 16 residues. The germline V gene has CDR1 DFQATT and CDR2 SNEGSKA (reference sequence). CDR3 bases: TGCAGTGCTAGAGGTACTAGCGAGAAGGTCCTTAATGAGCAGTTCTTC. Its translation: CSARGTSEKVLNEQFF.

This clonotype was counted ten times or more. The rearrangement links TRBV20-1 to TRBJ2-1; 8 bases are shared with TRBD1. The V segment lost 4 bases and the J segment 5 bases; nucleotides outside the gene matches: 10. Germline V gene sequence: CDR1 DFQATT, CDR2 SNEGSKA (reference sequence). The length of the CDR3 is 15 residues. CDR3 coding DNA: TGCAGTGCTATTCCCGGACAGGGAGGCCACAATGAGCAGTTCTTC. Amino acid sequence: CSAIPGQGGHNEQFF.

This clonotype was seen only a few times. V is TRBV5-1 and J is TRBJ2-7, with D possibly matching TRBD2 (5 bases). V gave up 7 bases and J gave up 6 bases, with 20 bases separating them. The CDR3 runs 14 residues. In germline, CDR1 is SGHRS, CDR2 YFSETQ. The CDR3 DNA follows: TGCGCCAGCGATGGGCCGGGATTTACGGGCGAGCAGTACTTC. This sequence encodes CASDGPGFTGEQYF.

Of note for this clonotype: At one boundary the junction diverges from the germline segment, which might be a read error. The chain carries TRBV7-2 and TRBJ2-5, with 14 bases that match TRBD2. The length of the CDR3 is 14 residues. Germline CDR1 SGHTA, CDR2 FQGNSA. Here the CDR3 DNA reads TGTGCCAGCAGCTTAGGATGGGGACTAGCGGGAGCGGACTTC. This encodes CASSLGWGLAGADF.

The sample holds many counts of this clonotype. This chain links TRBV6-2 or TRBV6-3 with TRBJ2-7; TRBD2 aligns across 14 bases. Germline CDR1 and CDR2: MNHEY and SVGEGT. The J segment lost 2 bases and the V segment lost 4 bases, leaving 13 bases of the junction unmatched. CDR3 length equals 19 residues. CDR3 protein: CASSLYVFGTSGRAYEQYF. CDR3 nucleotides: TGTGCCAGCAGTTTGTATGTCTTCGGGACTAGCGGGAGAGCCTACGAGCAGTACTTC.

The CDR3 DNA reads as TGTGCCACCGAGTTAGGGCGGGGGAACACCGGGGAGCTGTTTTTT. Its translation is CATELGRGNTGELFF. This chain uses TRBV12-3 or TRBV12-4 with TRBJ2-2; a possible D gene is TRBD2 (6 bases). Trimming cost V 10 bases and J 1 base, with 16 bases left between them. The CDR3 runs to 15 residues.

In this sample, this clonotype turned up many times. This chain uses TRBV12-3 or TRBV12-4 with TRBJ2-3; 9 bases agree with TRBD2. The CDR3 loop spans 14 amino acids. The V and J ends lost 5 bases and 0 bases, in that order; junction bases with no gene match: 0. The CDR3 spells CASSAGGSTDTQYF. DNA for the CDR3: TGTGCCAGCAGTGCGGGGGGGAGCACAGATACGCAGTATTTT.

In this sample, this clonotype turned up many times. This chain connects TRBV28 to TRBJ1-1; TRBD1 might be the D (5 bases). The V gene lost 7 bases and the J gene lost 5 bases, with 14 bases spanning the gap. CDR1 MDHEN and CDR2 SYDVKM come from the germline V gene. This CDR3 has 13 residues. Written as DNA, the CDR3 is TGTGCCAGCACCCCGTCGGGGGGTACTGAAGCTTTCTTT. This gives the protein CASTPSGGTEAFF.

This clonotype has a count of ten or more. J is TRBJ2-7 and V is TRBV7-8; possible D gene TRBD1, 6 bases. V was cut by 5 bases and J by 5 bases, with 13 bases left in between. The CDR3 extends over 13 amino acids. Germline V gives CDR1 SGHVS, CDR2 FQNEAQ. CDR3 DNA sequence: TGTGCCAGCAGCCCCCCGGACAGAAACGAGCAGTACTTC. Protein product: CASSPPDRNEQYF.

This clonotype appeared many times. The rearrangement links TRBV29-1 to TRBJ1-2, with TRBD1 as a possible D gene (5 bases). Per the germline V gene, CDR1 is SQVTM and CDR2 is ANQGSEA. Trimming removed 6 bases from V and 6 bases from J, with 17 bases in between. This CDR3 has 13 amino acids. CDR3: CSVAGTTKHGYTF. The DNA for the CDR3 is TGCAGCGTGGCCGGGACGACTAAACATGGCTACACCTTC.

There are many counts of this clonotype. This chain's CDR3 is CASSVSRGTWAEQFF. DNA of the CDR3: TGTGCCAGCAGCGTATCGCGAGGGACTTGGGCTGAGCAGTTCTTC. V is TRBV9 and J is TRBJ2-1; D may be TRBD2 (6 bases). The CDR3 length is 15 residues. The V end was cut by 1 base, the J end by 9 bases, with 17 bases between. CDR1 is SGDLS and CDR2 is YYNGEE in the germline V gene.

This clonotype was observed at least ten times. The chain recombines TRBV5-6 with TRBJ2-7; the match to TRBD2 covers 7 bases. The CDR3 contains 12 residues. V was clipped by 2 bases and J by 7 bases; unmatched bases: 3. Germline V CDR1 and CDR2: SGHDT, YYEEEE. The CDR3: CASSLAGWEQYF. The CDR3 nucleotides are TGTGCCAGCAGCTTAGCGGGATGGGAGCAGTACTTC.

This clonotype was counted many times. V usage is TRBV4-3 and J usage is TRBJ2-7, with D tentatively TRBD1 (6 bases). The germline gives CDR1 LGHNA, CDR2 YSLEER. Trimming cost V 1 base and J 0 bases, with 19 bases left between them. The CDR3 extends over 18 amino acids. DNA for the CDR3: TGCGCCAGCAGCCAAGGTCTGAGTAGACAGGTCACCTCCTACGAGCAGTACTTC. Its protein product is CASSQGLSRQVTSYEQYF.

This clonotype was observed many times. The chain has TRBV7-2 and TRBJ1-1, with 8 bases that match TRBD1. Per the germline V gene, CDR1 is SGHTA and CDR2 is FQGNSA. J was trimmed by 4 bases and V by 7 bases; bases with no gene match: 8. This CDR3 has 14 amino acids. CDR3 sequence (DNA): TGTGCCAGCAACCAGGGGGCGCGTGGCACTGAAGCTTTCTTT. This encodes CASNQGARGTEAFF.

Ten or more counts support this clonotype. The V gene is TRBV6-1, the J gene TRBJ2-7, with TRBD1 as a possible D gene (5 bases). Between the trimmed V and J ends, which lost 5 bases and 3 bases, there was a span of 8 bases. Germline CDR1 MNHNS, CDR2 SASEGT. The CDR3 is 12 amino acids. The CDR3 DNA sequence: TGTGCCAGCAGTTTTGACAGCTACGAGCAGTACTTC. Translation gives CASSFDSYEQYF.

This clonotype was seen ten or more times. One end of the junction fails to match germline, which may point to a read error. V and J are TRBV7-2 and TRBJ1-1; 12 positions agree with TRBD1. This CDR3 has 13 amino acids. Germline CDR1 reads SGHTA; CDR2 reads FQGNSA. The CDR3 nucleotides are TGTGCCAGCAGCTTAGAACGGGACAGGGGGCAGCTCTTT. Protein product: CASSLERDRGQLF.

There are many counts of this clonotype. V usage is TRBV27 and J usage is TRBJ1-4, with a tentative D call TRBD1 (6 bases). Trimming removed 6 bases at V and 0 bases at J, with 11 bases between. The CDR3 has 15 amino acids. The germline CDR1 and CDR2 sequences are MNHEY and SMNVEV (reference sequence). The DNA for the CDR3 is TGTGCCAGCAGCCAAAACAGGGCAACTAATGAAAAACTGTTTTTT. Amino acid sequence: CASSQNRATNEKLFF.